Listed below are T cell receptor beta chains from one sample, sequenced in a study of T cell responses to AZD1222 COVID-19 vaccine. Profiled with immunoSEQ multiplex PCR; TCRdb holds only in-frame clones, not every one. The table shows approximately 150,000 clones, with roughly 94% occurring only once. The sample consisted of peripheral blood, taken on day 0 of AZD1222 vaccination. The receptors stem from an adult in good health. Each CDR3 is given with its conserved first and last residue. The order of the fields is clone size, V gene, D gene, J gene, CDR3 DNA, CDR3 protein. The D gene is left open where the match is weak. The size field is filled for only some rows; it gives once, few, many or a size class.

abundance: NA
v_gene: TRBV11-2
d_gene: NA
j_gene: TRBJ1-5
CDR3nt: TGTGCCAGCAGCTTAGGACAGTGGAATCAGCCCCAGCATTTT
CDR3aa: CASSLGQWNQPQHF

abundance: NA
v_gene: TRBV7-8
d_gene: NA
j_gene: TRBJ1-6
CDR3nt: TGTGCCAGCAGCTTATGGCAGTCTAATTCACCCCTCCACTTT
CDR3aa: CASSLWQSNSPLHF

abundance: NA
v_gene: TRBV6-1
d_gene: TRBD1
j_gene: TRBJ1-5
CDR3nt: TGTGCCAGCAGTGAAGCGAGCGACAGGGACCAGCCCCAGCATTTT
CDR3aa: CASSEASDRDQPQHF

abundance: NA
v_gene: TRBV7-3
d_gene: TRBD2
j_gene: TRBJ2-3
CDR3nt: TGTGCCAGCAGCTTAGGACTGCGGGGGGGAGATACGCAGTATTTT
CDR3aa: CASSLGLRGGDTQYF

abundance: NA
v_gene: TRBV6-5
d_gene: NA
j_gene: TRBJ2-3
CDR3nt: TGTGCCAGCAGGAGGGAGCAGACCACAGATACGCAGTATTTT
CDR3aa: CASRREQTTDTQYF

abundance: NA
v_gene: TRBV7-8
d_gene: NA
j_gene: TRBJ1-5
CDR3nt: TGTGCCAGCAGCTTTGATTACAATCAGCCCCAGCATTTT
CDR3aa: CASSFDYNQPQHF

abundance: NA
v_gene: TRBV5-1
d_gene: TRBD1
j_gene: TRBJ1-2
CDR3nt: TGCGCCAGCAGCTTTCGCTTTAGGACAGGGAACTATGGCTACACCTTC
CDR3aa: CASSFRFRTGNYGYTF

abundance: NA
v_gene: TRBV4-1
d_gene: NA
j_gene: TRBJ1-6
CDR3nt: TGCGCCAGCAGCCAAGAAGGTGGGTCCGCAGGGAGTTCACCCCTCCACTTT
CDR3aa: CASSQEGGSAGSSPLHF

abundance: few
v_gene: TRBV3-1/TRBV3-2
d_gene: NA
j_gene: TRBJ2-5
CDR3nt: TGTGCCAGCAGCCAAGATCGAGGCGGGGCGCATCCCCAGTACTTC
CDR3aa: CASSQDRGGAHPQYF

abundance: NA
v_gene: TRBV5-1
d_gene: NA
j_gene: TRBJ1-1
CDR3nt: TGCGCCAGCAGCCAGGTGGGGCTCAACACTGAAGCTTTCTTT
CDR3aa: CASSQVGLNTEAFF

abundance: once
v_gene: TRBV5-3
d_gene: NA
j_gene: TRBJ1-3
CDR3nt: TGTGCCAGAAGCTTGGCCGAGGCGTCTGGAAACACCATATATTTT
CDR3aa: CARSLAEASGNTIYF

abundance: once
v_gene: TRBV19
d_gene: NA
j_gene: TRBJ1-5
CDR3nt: TGTGCCAGTAGTATAAAAGGGGCGAGGAATCAGCCCCAGCATTTT
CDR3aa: CASSIKGARNQPQHF

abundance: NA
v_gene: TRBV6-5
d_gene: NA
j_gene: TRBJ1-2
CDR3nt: TGTGCCAGCAGTTACAATGGAAACGCTAACTATGGCTACACCTTC
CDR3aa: CASSYNGNANYGYTF

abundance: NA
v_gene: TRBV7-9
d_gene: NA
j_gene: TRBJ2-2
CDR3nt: TGTGCCAGCAGCCTTGAGACAACGAACACCGGGGAGCTGTTTTTT
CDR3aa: CASSLETTNTGELFF

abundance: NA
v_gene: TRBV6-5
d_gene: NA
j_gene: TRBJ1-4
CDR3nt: TGTGCCAGCCGGACACCCGTTAATGAAAAACTGTTTTTT
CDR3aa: CASRTPVNEKLFF

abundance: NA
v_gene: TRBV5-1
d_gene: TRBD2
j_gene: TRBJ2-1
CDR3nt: TGCGCCAGCAGCTTCCCGGGACTAGCGGGGGGGCGGGAGCAGTTCTTC
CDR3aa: CASSFPGLAGGREQFF

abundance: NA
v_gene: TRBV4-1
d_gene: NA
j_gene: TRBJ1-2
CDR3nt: TGCGCCAGCAGCCAAGCAGAGATGAACTATGGCTACACCTTC
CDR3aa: CASSQAEMNYGYTF

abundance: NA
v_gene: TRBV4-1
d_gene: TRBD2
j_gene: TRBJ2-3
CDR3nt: TGCGCCAGCAGCCCCTCCCGGGGGGTGAGGACAGATACGCAGTATTTT
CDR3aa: CASSPSRGVRTDTQYF

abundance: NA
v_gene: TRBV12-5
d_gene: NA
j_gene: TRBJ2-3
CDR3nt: TGTGCTAGTGGTTTGGGCCCGACAGCACGATACACAGATACGCAGTATTTT
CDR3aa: CASGLGPTARYTDTQYF

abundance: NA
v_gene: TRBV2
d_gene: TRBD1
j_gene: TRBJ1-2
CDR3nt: TGTGCCAGCAGTGACAGGGGACAGATCTATGGCTACACCTTC
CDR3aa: CASSDRGQIYGYTF

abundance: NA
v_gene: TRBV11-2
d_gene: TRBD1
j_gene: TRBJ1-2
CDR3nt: TGTGCCAGCAGCTTTGGGACAGGGGGCTATGGCTACACCTTC
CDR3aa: CASSFGTGGYGYTF

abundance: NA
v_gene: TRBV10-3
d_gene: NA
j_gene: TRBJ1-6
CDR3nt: TGTGCCTCTACAGGGAATCGGAATAATTCACCCCTCCACTTT
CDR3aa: CASTGNRNNSPLHF

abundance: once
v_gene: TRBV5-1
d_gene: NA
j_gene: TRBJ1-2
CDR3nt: TGCGCCAGCAGCCCTGGTGGGGGTGGCTACACCTTC
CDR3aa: CASSPGGGGYTF

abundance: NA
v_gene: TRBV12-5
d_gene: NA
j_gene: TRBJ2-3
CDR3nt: TGTGCTAGTGGTTTACTTGAGGGGGTTAAAGTAGGGACAGATACGCAGTATTTT
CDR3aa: CASGLLEGVKVGTDTQYF

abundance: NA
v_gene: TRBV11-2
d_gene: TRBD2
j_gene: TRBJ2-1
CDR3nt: TGTGCCAGCCTTATAGCGGGAGGTATTGGGCAGTTCTTC
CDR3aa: CASLIAGGIGQFF

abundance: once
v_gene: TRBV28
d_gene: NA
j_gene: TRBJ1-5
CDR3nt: TGTGCCAGCAGTCCGGGACATCCCACTAATCAGCCCCAGCATTTT
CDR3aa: CASSPGHPTNQPQHF

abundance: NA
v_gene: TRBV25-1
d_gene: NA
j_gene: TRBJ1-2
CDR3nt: TGTGCCAGCAGTGATGACCGTCCGTTTGGCTACACCTTC
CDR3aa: CASSDDRPFGYTF

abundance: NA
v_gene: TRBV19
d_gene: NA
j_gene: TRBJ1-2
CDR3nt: TGTGCCAGTAGTACCACCGGGACACTCTATGGCTACACCTTC
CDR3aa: CASSTTGTLYGYTF

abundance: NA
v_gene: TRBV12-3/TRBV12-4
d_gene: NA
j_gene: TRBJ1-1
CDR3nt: TGTGCCAGCAGTTTTTACCTGGGCACTGAAGCTTTCTTT
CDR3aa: CASSFYLGTEAFF

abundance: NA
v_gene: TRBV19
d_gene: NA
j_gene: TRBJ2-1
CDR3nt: TGTGCCAGTAGTCCGCCGGGGCCGTCACACAATGAGCAGTTCTTC
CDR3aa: CASSPPGPSHNEQFF

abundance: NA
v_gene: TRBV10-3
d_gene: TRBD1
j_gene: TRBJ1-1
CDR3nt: TGTGCCATGGGACAGGAGGTCAACACTGAAGCTTTCTTT
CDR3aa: CAMGQEVNTEAFF

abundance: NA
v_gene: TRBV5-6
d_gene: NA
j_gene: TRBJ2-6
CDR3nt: TGTGCCAGCAGCGTCGGGGGTGACTCTGGGGCCAACGTCCTGACTTTC
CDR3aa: CASSVGGDSGANVLTF

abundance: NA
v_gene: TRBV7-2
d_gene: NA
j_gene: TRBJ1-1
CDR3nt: TGTGCCAGCAGCTCATACAGGGTAGGGACTGAAGCTTTCTTT
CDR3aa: CASSSYRVGTEAFF

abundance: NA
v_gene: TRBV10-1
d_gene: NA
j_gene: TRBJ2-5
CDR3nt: TGCGCCAGCGGCGAGGCGGGGACCCAGTACTTC
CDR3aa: CASGEAGTQYF

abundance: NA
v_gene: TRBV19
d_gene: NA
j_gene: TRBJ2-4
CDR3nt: TGTGCCAGTAGTATGAGCATCTCCAACATTCAGTACTTC
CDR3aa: CASSMSISNIQYF

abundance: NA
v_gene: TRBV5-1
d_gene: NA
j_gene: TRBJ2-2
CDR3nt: TGCGCCAGCAGCTTGATCACGGGGCCCTCCGGGGGGGAGCTGTTTTTT
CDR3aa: CASSLITGPSGGELFF

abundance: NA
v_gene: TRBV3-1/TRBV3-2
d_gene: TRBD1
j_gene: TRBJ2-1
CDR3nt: TGTGCCAGCAGCCAAGCGGGACAGGCTTACAATGAGCAGTTCTTC
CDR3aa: CASSQAGQAYNEQFF

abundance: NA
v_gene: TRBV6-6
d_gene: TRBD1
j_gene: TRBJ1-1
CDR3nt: TGTGCCAGCAGGAAAAAAGGACAGGGTGACACTGAAGCTTTCTTT
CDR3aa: CASRKKGQGDTEAFF

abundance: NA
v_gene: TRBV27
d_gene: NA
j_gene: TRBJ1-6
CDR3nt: TGTGCCAGCAGTTTCTCGGTGGGGCGACAGGATTCACCCCTCCACTTT
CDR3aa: CASSFSVGRQDSPLHF

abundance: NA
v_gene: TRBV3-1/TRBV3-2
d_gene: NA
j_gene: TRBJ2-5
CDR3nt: TGTGCCAGCAGCCTTTGGGGTGACCAAGAGACCCAGTACTTC
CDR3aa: CASSLWGDQETQYF

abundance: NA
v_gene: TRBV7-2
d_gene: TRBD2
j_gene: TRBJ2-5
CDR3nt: TGTGCCAGCAGCTTAGGAGCGGGAGGGCCGGAGACCCAGTACTTC
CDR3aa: CASSLGAGGPETQYF

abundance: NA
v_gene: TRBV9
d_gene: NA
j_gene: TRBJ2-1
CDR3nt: TGTGCCAGCAGCGAAAACCAGGGTATATCCTACAATGAGCAGTTCTTC
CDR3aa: CASSENQGISYNEQFF

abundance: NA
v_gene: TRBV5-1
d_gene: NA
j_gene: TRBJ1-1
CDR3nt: TGCGCCAGCAGCTTGGCCCCCGGGACACCCCCGAACACTGAAGCTTTCTTT
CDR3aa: CASSLAPGTPPNTEAFF

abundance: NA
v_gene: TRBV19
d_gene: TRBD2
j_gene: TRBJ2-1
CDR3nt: TGTGCCAGTAGTGCTCCGGGACTAGTAGGCTCCTACAATGAGCAGTTCTTC
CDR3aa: CASSAPGLVGSYNEQFF

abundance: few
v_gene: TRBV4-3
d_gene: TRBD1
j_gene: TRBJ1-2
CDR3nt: TGCGCCAGCAGCCAAGATGAACCGACAGGGGGGACCTATGGCTACACCTTC
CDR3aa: CASSQDEPTGGTYGYTF

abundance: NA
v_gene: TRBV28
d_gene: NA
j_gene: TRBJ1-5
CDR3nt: TGTGCCAGCATGCGGGGGGGAGGAAAAAATCAGCCCCAGCATTTT
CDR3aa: CASMRGGGKNQPQHF

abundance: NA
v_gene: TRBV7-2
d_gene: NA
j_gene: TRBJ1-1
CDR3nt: TGTGCCAGCAGCCCGCCCAACAAGAACACTGAAGCTTTCTTT
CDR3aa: CASSPPNKNTEAFF

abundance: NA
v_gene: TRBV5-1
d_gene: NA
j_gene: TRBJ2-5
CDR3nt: TGCGCCAGCAGCTTGGCGGAGACCCAGTACTTC
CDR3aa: CASSLAETQYF

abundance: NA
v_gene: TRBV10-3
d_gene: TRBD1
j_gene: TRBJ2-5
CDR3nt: TGTGCCATCACTCCGGGACAGGGGGCCCGAGAGACCCAGTACTTC
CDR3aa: CAITPGQGARETQYF

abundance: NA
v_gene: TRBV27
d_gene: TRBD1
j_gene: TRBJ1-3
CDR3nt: TGTGCCAGCAGCCTACGGACAGGGGGAAACACCATATATTTT
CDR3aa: CASSLRTGGNTIYF